This entry describes one T cell receptor beta chain. Its antigen is unknown. The record originates from a study of T-cell reconstitution after alpha-beta-depleted transplantation in children. Study-wide points: A year post-transplant, T-cell counts and diversity derived mostly from newly produced T cells.

Germline trimming cut 5 bases from V and 5 bases from J; bases unmatched to any gene: 7. CDR1 LNHDA and CDR2 SQIVND come from the germline V gene (reference sequence). The CDR3 consists of 15 residues. Preparation of the TCRbeta library was carried out with unique molecular identifiers. MiXCR was run by TCRdb on the PCR reads, yielding one entry per CDR3 protein. The table lists about 980,000 distinct CDR3 sequences, 25% to 30% of them singletons. Sample: PBMCs, mostly from graft donor cells, taken 360 days after TCRalphabeta/CD19-depleted stem cell transplant. The sequence was collected from a boy under three years old who had a stem cell transplant for SCID, so the T cells may come from the graft donor. The chain employs TRBV19 and TRBJ2-3, with TRBD1 matching 10 bases. CDR3 DNA: TGTGCCAGTAGTGTGAGGACAGGGGGTGAAGATACGCAGTATTTT. Amino acid sequence: CASSVRTGGEDTQYF.